This TCR beta chain came from a study of CD8 T cells in ankylosing spondylitis. Of note for this clonotype: Antigen unknown.

The germline V gene encodes CDR1 SGHAT and CDR2 FQNNGV. The CDR3 length is 13 residues. V was pared by 1 base and J by 4 bases, with 7 bases between. Whole-study results and caveats: Reportedly, disease-linked clones are significantly enriched in ankylosing spondylitis patients' matched synovial fluid. A CD8+ phenotype characterized the disease-linked clones, which were relatively rare in peripheral blood.

Making use of molecular barcodes, quantitative 5'-RACE generated TCR beta libraries. TCRdb independently ran MiXCR on the 5' RACE reads; one entry per CDR3 protein. The sample holds 250,000 to 350,000 distinct CDR3 sequences, around 19% seen once. This chain uses TRBV11-2 with TRBJ2-5; D is possibly TRBD2 (5 bases). The receptor was isolated from a male donor with ankylosing spondylitis or in good health (not recorded which). The material sequenced was blood, either unsorted or a sorted T cell fraction (not recorded which). CDR3 DNA sequence: TGTGCCAGCAGCTTAGGGGGAGTAGAGACCCAGTACTTC. This gives the protein CASSLGGVETQYF.